This is a list of T cell receptor beta chains from one sample in a study of T cells after yellow fever vaccination. From the 5' RACE reads, TCRdb called clonotypes with MiXCR, one entry per CDR3 protein. Among about 550,000 distinct CDR3 sequences listed, less than 20% were seen once. The specimen comprised PBMCs, sampled 15 days after the yellow fever booster vaccination. The receptors were gathered from a man aged 25 to 40 who received the YFV17D yellow fever vaccine. Both conserved end residues are part of each CDR3. Fields, in order: clone size, V gene, D gene, J gene, CDR3 protein, CDR3 DNA. A D gene is named only where the DNA matches it firmly. Clone size, where shown, is once, few, many, or a class for clones that have expanded.

.	TRBV18	.	TRBJ2-5	CASSPSSEETQYF	TGTGCCAGCTCACCATCATCAGAAGAGACCCAGTACTTC
few	TRBV27	TRBD2	TRBJ2-3	CATAGGDTQYF	TGTGCCACCGCCGGGGGGGATACGCAGTATTTT
few	TRBV14	.	TRBJ2-7	CASSHLPTYEQYF	TGTGCCAGCAGCCATCTCCCTACCTACGAGCAGTACTTC
many	TRBV15	.	TRBJ2-1	CATSRDLEGPHNEQFF	TGTGCCACCAGCAGAGATCTCGAGGGCCCCCACAATGAGCAGTTCTTC
few	TRBV7-2	.	TRBJ2-1	CASSRLPVEQFF	TGTGCCAGCAGTCGGCTGCCCGTGGAGCAGTTCTTC
.	TRBV6-5	.	TRBJ2-5	CASSYSIGQIQETQYF	TGTGCCAGCAGTTACTCGATAGGACAGATCCAAGAGACCCAGTACTTC
.	TRBV20-1	.	TRBJ2-1	CSASPGVNNEQFF	TGCAGTGCTAGCCCCGGGGTGAACAATGAGCAGTTCTTC
few	TRBV20-1	TRBD2	TRBJ2-1	CSARRGGNEQFF	TGCAGTGCTAGACGGGGGGGCAATGAGCAGTTCTTC
few	TRBV7-2	TRBD1	TRBJ2-5	CASSLATGGKTQYF	TGTGCCAGCAGCTTAGCTACAGGGGGTAAGACCCAGTACTTC
few	TRBV5-1	.	TRBJ2-1	CASSLSPGQNEQFF	TGCGCCAGCAGCTTGAGTCCCGGGCAGAATGAGCAGTTCTTC
many	TRBV7-6	.	TRBJ2-7	CASSSGPDSYEQYF	TGTGCCAGCAGCTCGGGACCGGACTCCTACGAGCAGTACTTC
few	TRBV20-1	TRBD2	TRBJ2-1	CSAGSTSGSYNEQFF	TGCAGTGCTGGGTCTACTAGCGGGAGTTACAATGAGCAGTTCTTC
.	TRBV20-1	TRBD2	TRBJ2-3	CSAREISGSDTQYF	TGCAGTGCTAGAGAAATTAGCGGGAGTGATACGCAGTATTTT
few	TRBV9	.	TRBJ2-3	CASSVDSSGITDTQYF	TGTGCCAGCAGCGTAGACTCTTCGGGAATCACAGATACGCAGTATTTT
many	TRBV4-3	TRBD1	TRBJ2-1	CASSRGQGLVNEQFF	TGCGCCAGCAGCCGAGGACAGGGTTTAGTCAATGAGCAGTTCTTC
many	TRBV12-3/TRBV12-4	.	TRBJ2-1	CASSFGTGGNEQFF	TGTGCCAGCAGTTTTGGGACTGGGGGCAATGAGCAGTTCTTC
few	TRBV3-1	TRBD2	TRBJ2-3	CASSQDGTTSTDTQYF	TGTGCCAGCAGCCAAGATGGGACTACAAGCACAGATACGCAGTATTTT
few	TRBV6-5	.	TRBJ2-5	CASSPGTIQETQYF	TGTGCCAGCAGTCCCGGGACAATACAAGAGACCCAGTACTTC
.	TRBV9	.	TRBJ2-5	CASSALQGYGGETQYF	TGTGCCAGCAGCGCCCTACAGGGTTACGGAGGGGAGACCCAGTACTTC
.	TRBV7-8	TRBD1	TRBJ2-7	CASSFGQGRGRSYEQYF	TGTGCCAGCAGCTTCGGACAGGGACGGGGACGTTCCTACGAGCAGTACTTC
few	TRBV5-1	TRBD1	TRBJ1-1	CASSLTGGGGNTEAFF	TGCGCCAGCAGCCTGACAGGGGGAGGAGGGAACACTGAAGCTTTCTTT
.	TRBV7-2	.	TRBJ2-1	CATSFSGENEQFF	TGTGCCACCAGCTTTTCAGGGGAGAATGAGCAGTTCTTC
.	TRBV20-1	.	TRBJ2-1	CSARETNSYNEQFF	TGCAGCGCTAGAGAAACTAACTCCTACAATGAGCAGTTCTTC
few	TRBV7-9	TRBD1	TRBJ2-7	CASSSRDRDFYEQYF	TGTGCCAGCAGCTCGCGGGACAGGGATTTCTACGAGCAGTACTTC
few	TRBV19	.	TRBJ2-7	CASSYMWDGIEAYEQYF	TGTGCCAGTAGTTACATGTGGGACGGGATCGAAGCCTACGAGCAGTACTTC
.	TRBV7-9	.	TRBJ2-5	CASSSLGDPGVKGQYF	TGTGCCAGCAGCTCCTTGGGGGACCCCGGGGTTAAGGGCCAGTACTTC
few	TRBV5-6	.	TRBJ2-1	CASSLFILTADEQFF	TGTGCCAGCAGCTTGTTTATTTTAACGGCGGATGAGCAGTTCTTC
.	TRBV20-1	.	TRBJ2-2	CSVFEQGQGELFF	TGCAGTGTTTTCGAACAGGGCCAAGGGGAGCTGTTTTTT
few	TRBV3-1	.	TRBJ2-7	CASSQGRRLSYEQYF	TGTGCCAGCAGCCAAGGTCGAAGGCTTTCCTACGAGCAGTACTTC
.	TRBV2	TRBD2	TRBJ2-1	CASSEEVLAGDNEQFF	TGTGCCAGCAGTGAAGAGGTACTAGCGGGAGACAATGAGCAGTTCTTC
few	TRBV12-3/TRBV12-4	TRBD1	TRBJ2-7	CASSPDRGLQYF	TGTGCCAGCAGCCCGGACAGGGGGCTCCAGTACTTC
few	TRBV29-1	.	TRBJ2-2	CSVGGAPNTGELFF	TGCAGCGTTGGGGGGGCCCCGAACACCGGGGAGCTGTTTTTT
few	TRBV5-1	.	TRBJ2-7	CASSLENNFSYEQYF	TGCGCCAGCAGCTTGGAGAACAACTTCTCCTACGAGCAGTACTTC
.	TRBV5-6	.	TRBJ2-1	CASSRLTGLGEDEQFF	TGTGCCAGCAGCCGGTTGACAGGGCTCGGGGAGGATGAGCAGTTCTTC
.	TRBV4-3	.	TRBJ2-7	CARKFPEEYEQYF	TGCGCCAGGAAATTCCCAGAAGAATACGAGCAGTACTTC
.	TRBV5-1	TRBD1	TRBJ1-2	CASSLSSQGDYGYTF	TGCGCCAGCAGCTTGTCTTCGCAGGGGGACTATGGCTACACCTTC
few	TRBV18	TRBD1	TRBJ2-1	CASSPGAGGNEQFF	TGTGCCAGCTCACCGGGGGCAGGGGGCAATGAGCAGTTCTTC
.	TRBV7-8	.	TRBJ2-2	CASSRPGSRTGELFF	TGTGCCAGCAGCCGCCCAGGATCAAGGACCGGGGAGCTGTTTTTT
few	TRBV7-9	.	TRBJ2-1	CASSFQGTGDEQFF	TGTGCCAGCAGCTTTCAGGGGACTGGCGATGAGCAGTTCTTC
.	TRBV4-3	TRBD2	TRBJ2-3	CASSQDLAGWDTQYF	TGCGCCAGCAGCCAAGACTTAGCGGGATGGGATACGCAGTATTTT
few	TRBV7-6	.	TRBJ2-3	CASSLAHGQTTDTQYF	TGTGCCAGCAGCTTAGCGCATGGACAGACAACAGATACGCAGTATTTT
few	TRBV7-6	.	TRBJ2-7	CASSLAPGLTYEQYF	TGTGCCAGCAGCCTCGCCCCGGGGCTGACCTACGAGCAGTACTTC
.	TRBV12-3/TRBV12-4	TRBD1	TRBJ1-3	CASITGGTDGNTIYF	TGTGCCAGCATTACAGGGGGAACGGATGGAAACACCATATATTTT
.	TRBV2	TRBD2	TRBJ2-7	CASSVAGIYEQYF	TGTGCCAGCAGCGTAGCGGGGATCTACGAGCAGTACTTC
.	TRBV10-1	.	TRBJ2-5	CASSAGASWGETQYF	TGCGCCAGCAGTGCCGGGGCTAGTTGGGGAGAGACCCAGTACTTC
.	TRBV10-1	.	TRBJ2-5	CASSATVQETQYF	TGCGCCAGCAGTGCTACAGTCCAAGAGACCCAGTACTTC
.	TRBV9	.	TRBJ2-2	CASSAALRAGELFF	TGTGCCAGCAGCGCGGCCCTTAGGGCCGGGGAGCTGTTTTTT
.	TRBV20-1	.	TRBJ2-7	CSILQANYEQYF	TGCAGTATACTTCAGGCGAACTACGAGCAGTACTTC
few	TRBV20-1	.	TRBJ2-5	CSGNGGIVQETQYF	TGCAGTGGGAATGGCGGAATAGTACAAGAGACCCAGTACTTC
few	TRBV3-1	.	TRBJ1-1	CASSRRSAAVAFF	TGTGCCAGCAGCCGCCGATCCGCAGCGGTAGCTTTCTTT
.	TRBV5-1	.	TRBJ2-1	CASSPEAASSYNEQFF	TGCGCCAGCAGTCCGGAGGCGGCCAGCTCCTACAATGAGCAGTTCTTC
.	TRBV9	TRBD1	TRBJ1-2	CASSAVSDRGEIYGYTF	TGTGCCAGCAGCGCAGTTTCGGACAGGGGAGAGATCTATGGCTACACCTTC
few	TRBV5-1	TRBD2	TRBJ2-1	CASSLVAGGPSNEQFF	TGCGCCAGCAGCTTGGTAGCGGGAGGGCCCTCGAATGAGCAGTTCTTC
.	TRBV27	.	TRBJ2-7	CASSFGPLTYEQYF	TGTGCCAGCAGTTTCGGGCCTCTAACCTACGAGCAGTACTTC
few	TRBV9	TRBD2	TRBJ2-1	CASSAGSGGPYNEQFF	TGTGCCAGCAGCGCCGGTAGCGGGGGGCCCTACAATGAGCAGTTCTTC